A selection of T cell receptor beta chains follows, all from one sample in a study of blood T cell repertoires in COVID-19. The assay was immunoSEQ multiplex PCR, and TCRdb's table has in-frame clones only and misses some. The sample consists of nearly 350,000 clones, about 88% of them appearing once. The sequenced material came from peripheral blood. The receptors here all came from a woman in her seventies with COVID-19, enrolled during active disease. CDR3s include the opening cysteine and the closing phenylalanine or tryptophan. A D gene is named only where the DNA matches it firmly. The size field is filled for only some rows; it gives once, few, many or a size class.

size,J,D,V,CDR3,DNA
.,TRBJ1-3,.,TRBV6-6,CASKSRVEGNTIYF,TGTGCCAGCAAAAGCAGGGTAGAGGGAAACACCATATATTTT
once,TRBJ2-1,.,TRBV5-6,CASSLGQGGNEQFF,TGTGCCAGCAGCCTTGGGCAGGGGGGCAATGAGCAGTTCTTC
.,TRBJ2-1,.,TRBV4-1,CASSDPRVNVNEQFF,TGCGCCAGCAGCGACCCCAGGGTCAATGTCAATGAGCAGTTCTTC
.,TRBJ1-2,.,TRBV2,CASSPRGTANYGYTF,TGTGCCAGCTCCCCCCGGGGTACAGCTAACTATGGCTACACCTTC
.,TRBJ2-5,TRBD2,TRBV5-4,CASSSSRVSGEGETQYF,TGTGCCAGCAGCTCATCGCGGGTTAGCGGGGAGGGAGAGACCCAGTACTTC
.,TRBJ2-1,.,TRBV4-2,CASSQDLWGGRREQFF,TGTGCCAGCAGCCAAGATTTATGGGGGGGCAGGCGTGAGCAGTTCTTC
.,TRBJ1-1,TRBD1,TRBV7-6,CASSLPGGRMNTEAFF,TGTGCCAGCAGCTTACCAGGGGGCAGAATGAACACTGAAGCTTTCTTT
.,TRBJ1-1,.,TRBV24-1,CATSQGWDTEAFF,TGTGCCACCAGTCAGGGTTGGGACACTGAAGCTTTCTTT
.,TRBJ1-2,TRBD1,TRBV28,CASSSPGQGWGGYTF,TGTGCCAGCAGTTCCCCGGGACAGGGGTGGGGTGGCTACACCTTC
.,TRBJ1-1,.,TRBV29-1,CSVFGRVGVTEAFF,TGCAGCGTCTTCGGGAGGGTGGGGGTCACTGAAGCTTTCTTT
.,TRBJ1-3,.,TRBV30,CAWSSNVDTIYF,TGTGCCTGGAGTTCAAATGTTGACACCATATATTTT
.,TRBJ1-1,.,TRBV19,CAAETRTEAFF,TGTGCCGCAGAGACACGGACTGAAGCTTTCTTT
.,TRBJ2-1,TRBD2,TRBV19,CASSISLAGGSNEQFF,TGTGCCAGTAGTATAAGTCTAGCGGGGGGGAGCAATGAGCAGTTCTTC
.,TRBJ1-2,.,TRBV5-8,CASSLGRGNYGYTF,TGTGCCAGCAGCTTAGGCAGGGGCAACTATGGCTACACCTTC
.,TRBJ1-2,.,TRBV5-6,CASREQGTNYGYTF,TGTGCCAGCAGGGAACAGGGAACTAACTATGGCTACACCTTC
.,TRBJ1-2,.,TRBV2,CASSAQGLANYGYTF,TGTGCCAGCAGTGCGCAGGGGCTCGCTAACTATGGCTACACCTTC
.,TRBJ2-2,TRBD1,TRBV19,CASSQGDVGELFF,TGTGCCAGTAGCCAGGGGGACGTCGGGGAGCTGTTTTTT
.,TRBJ2-3,TRBD2,TRBV9,CASSVRSGGADTQYF,TGTGCCAGCAGCGTTAGGTCGGGGGGAGCAGATACGCAGTATTTT
.,TRBJ2-1,TRBD2,TRBV19,CASKVSAGGPGNEQFF,TGTGCCAGTAAAGTTTCAGCGGGGGGGCCAGGTAATGAGCAGTTCTTC
.,TRBJ1-2,TRBD1,TRBV30,CAWSQGVGRGGYTF,TGTGCCTGGAGTCAGGGGGTCGGTCGGGGTGGCTACACCTTC
.,TRBJ2-3,TRBD2,TRBV5-1,CASTRGGSEDTQYF,TGCGCCAGCACCCGGGGGGGCTCGGAAGATACGCAGTATTTT
once,TRBJ1-1,.,TRBV5-4,CASSLTTTNTEAFF,TGTGCCAGCAGCTTGACGACAACGAACACTGAAGCTTTCTTT
.,TRBJ1-1,.,TRBV15,CATSRDRGLNTEAFF,TGTGCCACCAGCAGAGATAGAGGTTTGAACACTGAAGCTTTCTTT
.,TRBJ1-3,.,TRBV2,CASSLGSGLSGNTIYF,TGTGCCAGCAGTTTGGGCTCCGGTCTCTCTGGAAACACCATATATTTT
.,TRBJ1-3,.,TRBV2,CASRPGAGNTIYF,TGTGCCAGCAGGCCCGGGGCTGGAAACACCATATATTTT
.,TRBJ2-7,.,TRBV6-5,CASSRQMSPYEQYF,TGTGCCAGCAGTCGTCAAATGAGCCCCTACGAGCAGTACTTC
.,TRBJ1-5,TRBD1,TRBV6-6,CASSPHRGLSQPQHF,TGTGCCAGCAGTCCCCACAGGGGGCTGAGTCAGCCCCAGCATTTT
.,TRBJ1-1,.,TRBV9,CASSPITNTEAFF,TGTGCCAGCAGCCCTATAACGAACACTGAAGCTTTCTTT
.,TRBJ2-7,TRBD1,TRBV9,CASSAGTEGHYEQYF,TGTGCCAGCAGCGCCGGGACAGAAGGGCACTACGAGCAGTACTTC
.,TRBJ1-3,.,TRBV3-1/TRBV3-2,CASTRTGLGNTIYF,TGTGCCAGCACCCGGACTGGGCTCGGAAACACCATATATTTT
.,TRBJ2-7,.,TRBV13,CASSVGPDVSDEQYF,TGTGCCAGCAGCGTAGGACCTGACGTTAGCGACGAGCAGTACTTC
.,TRBJ1-2,TRBD1,TRBV9,CASSPRTGDYGYTF,TGTGCCAGCAGCCCACGGACAGGGGACTATGGCTACACCTTC
.,TRBJ2-5,.,TRBV6-5,CAKARGPEETQYF,TGTGCCAAAGCCAGGGGTCCCGAAGAGACCCAGTACTTC
.,TRBJ2-3,TRBD2,TRBV7-2,CASRIWGGVTDTQYF,TGTGCCAGCAGGATCTGGGGGGGGGTCACAGATACGCAGTATTTT
.,TRBJ2-1,TRBD2,TRBV3-1/TRBV3-2,CASSRRGGAGYNEQFF,TGTGCCAGCTCGCGGCGCGGGGGGGCTGGATACAATGAGCAGTTCTTC
.,TRBJ2-7,TRBD1,TRBV18,CASSLAGQGSYEQYF,TGTGCCAGCTCACTCGCGGGACAGGGTTCCTACGAGCAGTACTTC
.,TRBJ1-5,TRBD1,TRBV5-5,CASSPTGGAGNQPQHF,TGTGCCAGCAGCCCCACAGGGGGGGCTGGGAATCAGCCCCAGCATTTT
once,TRBJ1-2,.,TRBV6-1,CASSESFGQGNSETF,.
.,TRBJ2-3,TRBD2,TRBV12-5,CASGLGTSGAPAYF,TGTGCTAGTGGTTTGGGGACTAGCGGGGCCCCTGCGTATTTT
.,TRBJ2-5,TRBD2,TRBV5-1,CASSRGLAGGRETQYF,TGCGCCAGCAGCCGCGGACTAGCGGGGGGGCGGGAGACCCAGTACTTC
.,TRBJ2-7,.,TRBV2,CASRAYYEQYF,TGTGCCAGCAGGGCTTACTACGAGCAGTACTTC
once,TRBJ1-1,.,TRBV6-5,CASSYEENTEAFF,TGTGCCAGCAGCTACGAGGAGAACACTGAAGCTTTCTTT
.,TRBJ1-5,.,TRBV6-1,CASSEMATGYQPQHF,TGTGCCAGCAGTGAAATGGCGACAGGTTATCAGCCCCAGCATTTT
.,TRBJ2-7,.,TRBV10-3,CAISEYINTRNEQYF,TGTGCCATCAGTGAGTACATTAACACGAGGAACGAGCAGTACTTC
.,TRBJ2-3,TRBD2,TRBV7-2,CASSALSGAFTDTQYF,TGTGCCAGCAGCGCACTTAGCGGGGCCTTCACAGATACGCAGTATTTT
.,TRBJ1-6,TRBD1,TRBV6-2/TRBV6-3,CASSLTTGGRNSPLHF,TGTGCCAGCAGCCTCACCACAGGGGGCCGAAATTCACCCCTCCACTTT
.,TRBJ1-6,.,TRBV10-3,CAISGRDSPLHF,TGTGCCATCAGTGGGCGGGATTCACCCCTCCACTTT
.,TRBJ1-2,TRBD1,TRBV2,CASSQGQGAHYGYTF,TGTGCCAGCAGCCAAGGACAGGGGGCGCACTATGGCTACACCTTC
.,TRBJ1-2,TRBD1,TRBV9,CASSEHRDRGFYGYTF,TGTGCCAGCAGCGAACACAGGGACAGGGGATTCTATGGCTACACCTTC
.,TRBJ2-3,.,TRBV5-6,CASSLEVTRLQDTQYF,TGTGCCAGCAGCTTGGAGGTGACTCGCCTCCAGGATACGCAGTATTTT
.,TRBJ1-3,.,TRBV10-3,CAISTTSGNTIYF,TGTGCCATTTCGACAACCTCTGGAAACACCATATATTTT
.,TRBJ2-1,TRBD2,TRBV18,CASSPSTSAVTYNEQFF,TGTGCCAGCTCACCATCCACTAGCGCAGTCACCTACAATGAGCAGTTCTTC
.,TRBJ1-2,.,TRBV4-3,CASSQEGTTVGGYTF,TGCGCCAGCAGCCAAGAAGGGACTACCGTCGGAGGCTACACCTTC
.,TRBJ1-1,.,TRBV30,CAWKGENGNTEAFF,TGTGCCTGGAAGGGGGAAAACGGGAACACTGAAGCTTTCTTT
.,TRBJ1-1,.,TRBV6-5,CASISGINTEAFF,TGTGCCAGCATTAGCGGGATAAATACTGAAGCTTTCTTT